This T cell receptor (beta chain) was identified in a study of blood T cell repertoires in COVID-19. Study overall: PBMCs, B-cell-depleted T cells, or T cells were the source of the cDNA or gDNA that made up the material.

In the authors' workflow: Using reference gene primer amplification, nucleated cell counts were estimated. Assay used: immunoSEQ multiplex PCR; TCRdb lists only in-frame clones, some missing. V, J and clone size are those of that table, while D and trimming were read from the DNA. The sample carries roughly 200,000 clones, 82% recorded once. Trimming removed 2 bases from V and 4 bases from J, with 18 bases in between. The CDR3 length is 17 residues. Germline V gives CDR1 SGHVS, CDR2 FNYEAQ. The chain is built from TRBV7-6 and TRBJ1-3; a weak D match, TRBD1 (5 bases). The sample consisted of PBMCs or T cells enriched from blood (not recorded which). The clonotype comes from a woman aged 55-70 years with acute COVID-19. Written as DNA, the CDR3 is TGTGCCAGCAGCTTAAATCCGGGAGAGGGGTGGGGAAACACCATATATTTT. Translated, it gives CASSLNPGEGWGNTIYF. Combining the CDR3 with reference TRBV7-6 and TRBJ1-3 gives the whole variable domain GAGVSQSPRYKVTKRGQDVALRCDPISGHVSLYWYRQALGQGPEFLTYFNYEAQQDKSGLPNDRFSAERPEGSISTLTIQRTEQRDSAMYRCASSLNPGEGWGNTIYFGEGSWLTVV.